The present TCR beta chain was sequenced within a study of long-term antiretroviral therapy in people with HIV. Notes on the study in general: Clones expanded before ART dominated the repertoire at all time points. Diversity measured after ART increased yet remained under transplant donor controls.

Germline assignment: CDR1 MNHEY and CDR2 SMNVEV (reference sequence). V was shortened by 5 bases and J by 0 bases, with 11 bases between the two germline ends. The CDR3 consists of 14 residues. Samples were assayed with immunoSEQ v3.0 at survey level. TCRdb's copy holds only in-frame clones and misses some; the assay was immunoSEQ multiplex PCR. The data hold tens of thousands of clones, with more than 80% observed a single time. A note on this clone: Its target is unknown.

This clonotype was obtained from a woman aged 40 to 50 with HIV. The specimen comprised unsorted PBMCs, sampled more than 5 years after starting antiretroviral therapy. This chain uses TRBV27 with TRBJ2-7; D is undetermined. CDR3 loop: CASSLLRGSYEQYF. DNA for the CDR3: TGTGCCAGCAGTCTACTACGAGGCTCCTACGAGCAGTACTTC.